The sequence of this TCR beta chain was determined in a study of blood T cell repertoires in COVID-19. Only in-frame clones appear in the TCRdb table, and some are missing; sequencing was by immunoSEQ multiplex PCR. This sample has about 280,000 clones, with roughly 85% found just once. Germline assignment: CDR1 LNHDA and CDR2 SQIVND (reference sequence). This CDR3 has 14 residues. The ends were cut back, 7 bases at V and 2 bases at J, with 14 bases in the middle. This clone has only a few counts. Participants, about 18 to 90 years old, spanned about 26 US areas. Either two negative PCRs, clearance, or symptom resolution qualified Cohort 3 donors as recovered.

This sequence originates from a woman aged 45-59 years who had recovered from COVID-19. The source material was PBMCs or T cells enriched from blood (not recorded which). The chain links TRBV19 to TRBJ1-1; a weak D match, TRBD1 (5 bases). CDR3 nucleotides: TGTGCCAGTACCTGGCAGGGCGGTAACACTGAAGCTTTCTTT. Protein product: CASTWQGGNTEAFF.